Below are 3 T cell receptor beta chains sequenced from a single sample in a study of T cells in Graves' hyperthyroidism and ophthalmopathy. TCR beta CDR3 region amplification was performed from RNA transcripts. The primer set for the first-round RT-PCR of the TCR CDR3 was HTBI. In TCRdb, the multiplex PCR reads were re-called with MiXCR into one record per CDR3 protein. This sample has fewer than 300,000 distinct CDR3 sequences, with about 15% found just once. The sample comprised blood. Every receptor here comes from a woman between 50 and 59 years old with Graves' hyperthyroidism that later progressed to Graves' ophthalmopathy.

This clonotype was seen ten or more times. V and J are TRBV2 and TRBJ1-1, with TRBD1 matching over 7 bases. Losses at the gene ends were 7 bases for V and 1 base for J; bases not matched to a gene: 6. CDR3 length: 14 amino acids. CDR1 and CDR2 from the germline V gene are SNHLY and FYNNEI. CDR3 coding DNA: TGTGCCAGCAACTACAGGGGTCAGAACACTGAAGCTTTCTTT. This translates into CASNYRGQNTEAFF.

This clonotype has ten or more counts. This sequence joins TRBV20-1 and TRBJ2-2; D perhaps matches TRBD2 (6 bases). The ends were cut back, 3 bases at V and 5 bases at J, with 13 bases in the middle. This CDR3 has 14 residues. CDR1 and CDR2 from the germline V gene are DFQATT and SNEGSKA (reference sequence). The CDR3 nucleotides read TGCAGTGCTAGCCGGGACTCGATAACCGGGGAGCTGTTTTTT. Protein sequence: CSASRDSITGELFF.

This clonotype occurred many times. The chain is built from TRBV18 and TRBJ1-1; 7 bases map to TRBD1. This CDR3 has 16 residues. The V gene end was trimmed by 0 bases and the J gene end by 3 bases; junction bases not matched to a gene: 7. Per germline, CDR1 KGHSH and CDR2 LQKENI. The CDR3 spells CASSPPMQGEDTEAFF. CDR3 nucleotide sequence: TGTGCCAGCTCACCACCTATGCAGGGGGAGGACACTGAAGCTTTCTTT.